Given below is one T cell receptor beta chain in context. Its antigen is not identified. This sample was included in a study of T cell responses to AZD1222 COVID-19 vaccine. Findings of the study overall: Donor demographics were predominantly white British with a female majority; clonal diversity may be underestimated. Repertoires were collected only later (after the peak T cell response had occurred). Spike-specific TCR breadth and depth rose after two AZD1222 doses.

Sequenced by immunoSEQ multiplex PCR; TCRdb stores in-frame clones only, minus some. The sample shows around 100,000 clones, 86% of them seen only once. Trimming left V 3 bases short and J 3 bases short, with 9 bases between. Germline lookup yields CDR1 LGHDT and CDR2 YNNKEL (reference sequence). The CDR3 length is 14 residues. The source of this sequence is an adult in good health. The sample was peripheral blood, taken on day 0 of AZD1222 vaccination. V and J are TRBV3-1 (or the pseudogene TRBV3-2) and TRBJ1-5; unclear D gene. CDR3 bases: TGTGCCAGCAGCCAGGGCCCTTTCAATCAGCCCCAGCATTTT. Its protein product is CASSQGPFNQPQHF.